These 9 T cell receptor beta chains were sequenced from one sample in a study of CD8+ T cells in alopecia areata. Extraction of RNA preceded its reverse transcription into cDNA, which served as the sequencing template. Generated by immunoSEQ multiplex PCR, the TCRdb table keeps only in-frame clones and is missing some. The sample has 150,000 to 200,000 clones; around 64% are singletons. Specified treatment: oral pan-JAK inhibitor, 5-10 mg twice daily. The sequences come from CD4+ T cells sorted from blood, collected between weeks 47 and 50, from a patient treated with tofacitinib. These receptors all come from a human donor with alopecia areata.

A word on this clone: A junction end diverges from the germline sequence, so it may reflect a read error. V usage is TRBV7-9 and J usage is TRBJ2-7, with D unresolved. From germline, CDR1 is SEHNR and CDR2 FQNEAQ (reference sequence). The CDR3 runs 15 residues. The CDR3 DNA reads TGCGCCAGCAGCCAAGATTCGGTCCCCTCCTACGAGCAGTACTTC. Its translation: CASSQDSVPSYEQYF.

The V and J genes are TRBV11-2 and TRBJ2-3; 9 bases map to TRBD2. V shed 2 bases, J shed 0 bases, and the junction held 3 bases outside the gene matches. CDR1 and CDR2 from the germline V gene are SGHAT and FQNNGV. The CDR3 is 16 residues long. CDR3 sequence (DNA): TGTGCCAGCAGCTTACAGAGCGGGGGGAGCACAGATACGCAGTATTTT. This encodes CASSLQSGGSTDTQYF.

This sequence joins TRBV7-2 and TRBJ2-5; D remains ambiguous. The CDR3 length is 14 residues. Germline CDR1 SGHTA, CDR2 FQGNSA. V was cut by 1 base and J by 0 bases, with 6 bases left in between. The CDR3 sequence: CASSLGLHQETQYF. CDR3 sequence (DNA): TGTGCCAGCAGCTTAGGACTCCACCAAGAGACCCAGTACTTC. Supplemented by reference TRBV7-2 and TRBJ2-5, the full variable domain reads GAGVSQSPSNKVTEKGKDVELRCDPISGHTALYWYRQSLGQGLEFLIYFQGNSAPDKSGLPSDRFSAERTGGSVSTLTIQRTQQEDSAVYLCASSLGLHQETQYFGPGTRLLVL.

V is TRBV13 and J is TRBJ1-2; the D is unclear. V lost 2 bases and J lost 4, with 11 bases in between. The CDR3 runs to 14 residues. Looked up from germline, CDR1 is PRHDT and CDR2 is FYEKMQ (reference sequence). CDR3 loop: CASSLSGLSYGYTF. The CDR3 DNA sequence: TGTGCCAGCAGCTTAAGTGGGCTGAGCTATGGCTACACCTTC.

The chain uses TRBV5-6 and TRBJ2-1; possible D gene TRBD1, 6 bases. Germline CDR1 reads SGHDT; CDR2 reads YYEEEE. V lost 4 bases to trimming and J lost 9 bases, with 11 bases between them. The length of the CDR3 is 12 residues. The DNA of the CDR3 is TGTGCCAGCAGCCCAGGGGTGTTTGAGCAGTTCTTC. Protein: CASSPGVFEQFF.

The J gene is TRBJ2-3, the V gene TRBV11-2; D may correspond to TRBD1 or TRBD2 (6 bases each). Looked up from germline, CDR1 is SGHAT and CDR2 is FQNNGV. CDR3 length: 11 residues. V was cut by 6 bases and J by 13 bases, with 14 bases left in between. The CDR3 DNA sequence: TGTGCCAGCAGTTACAGGGACTGGAAGTATTTT. Protein sequence: CASSYRDWKYF.

The genes are TRBV29-1 and TRBJ1-2; 11 bases map to TRBD1. Per germline, CDR1 SQVTM and CDR2 ANQGSEA. V shed 1 base and J 0 bases; nucleotides not matched to a gene: 10. The CDR3 length is 18 residues. The CDR3 bases are TGCAGCGTTGAAGGGTCTGGGACAGGGGGTACGTCTAACTATGGCTACACCTTC. This translates into CSVEGSGTGGTSNYGYTF.

Of note for this clone: This sample includes further DNA sequences coding for the same CDR3. The genes are TRBV29-1 and TRBJ2-7; 8 bases are a match to TRBD1. The CDR3 runs 12 residues. V lost 3 bases to trimming and J lost 2 bases; unmatched junction nucleotides: 0. Germline-derived CDR1 and CDR2 are SQVTM and ANQGSEA. CDR3 bases: TGCAGCGTTGAGGGACAGGCCTACGAGCAGTACTTC. It encodes CSVEGQAYEQYF.

The chain uses TRBV7-8 and TRBJ1-5; 9 bases fit TRBD1. This CDR3 is built from 15 residues. Germline V gene sequence: CDR1 SGHVS, CDR2 FQNEAQ. The V and J ends lost 3 bases and 1 base, in that order; junction bases with no gene match: 1. As DNA, the CDR3 is TGTGCCAGCAGCTTGGGGACAGGGAGCAATCAGCCCCAGCATTTT. As protein: CASSLGTGSNQPQHF.